This T cell receptor (beta chain) was found in a study of shared clonotypes between healthy human individuals. Study results and caveats: The rarefaction results pointed to incomplete sorted-subset sequencing despite large depth. Around 4.7% was the fraction of naive CD4 clonotypes found shared across a few donors.

For this clone: Its target is not known.

Deletions cut 6 bases from V and 3 bases from J, with 12 bases between. The CDR3 runs 13 residues. CDR1 is MNHNY and CDR2 is SVGAGI in the germline V gene (reference sequence). The assay was run at deep level. Some clones are missing from TCRdb's copy, which holds only in-frame ones; the method was immunoSEQ multiplex PCR. Altogether around 1.4 million clones are present, about 98.5% being singletons, with the ten largest covering around 0.33%. The clonotype comes from a man aged 30 to 39 in good health. The specimen was naive CD4+ T cells sorted from blood. Described subset: CD45RA+ positively selected. This chain links TRBV6-6 with TRBJ2-7; TRBD2 might be the D (5 bases). The CDR3 DNA reads TGTGCCAGCAGCCCCGGGGTGATCTACGAGCAGTACTTC. Protein: CASSPGVIYEQYF.